This T cell receptor beta chain was obtained from a study of metastatic and nonmetastatic thyroid tumors. Turning to the study itself: Thyroid patients, malignant and benign, had repertoires compared across blood and tumor or nodule tissue.

TCRdb re-called the PCR reads via MiXCR. This table has 15,000 to 20,000 clones, under 25% appearing once. Every patient was untreated before thyroid surgery. This clone was observed a single time. V shed 1 base and J shed 2 bases, with 8 bases lying between them. CDR1 SGHNT and CDR2 YENEEA come from the germline V gene. This CDR3 has 14 residues. Material: adjacent normal tissue. The receptor was isolated from a female donor with papillary thyroid cancer or a benign thyroid nodule (not recorded which). Some clones in this sample may be carry-over from other donors' samples. V usage is TRBV11-3 and J usage is TRBJ1-1; D might be TRBD1 (5 bases). CDR3 residues: CASSLGGINTEAFF. As DNA, the CDR3 is TGTGCCAGCAGCTTAGGGGGGATTAACACTGAAGCTTTCTTT.